The 25 T cell receptor beta chains reported below all come from one sample, sequenced in a study. TCRdb ran MiXCR on the RT-PCR reads and lists one entry per CDR3 protein. The table includes around 700,000 distinct CDR3 sequences, 13% to 15% detected once. The sample taken for sequencing was memory CD4+ T cells from blood. Source of these receptors: a female donor in good health, serving as a healthy control.

In this sample, this clonotype turned up many times. The gene calls are TRBV29-1 and TRBJ2-7, with D possibly matching TRBD1 (7 bases). The germline V and J ends were trimmed by 4 bases and 4 bases, with 14 bases remaining between them. The CDR3 length is 13 residues. Germline assignment: CDR1 SQVTM and CDR2 ANQGSEA. CDR3 in amino acids: CSVAPTGRYEQYF. The CDR3 DNA reads as TGCAGCGTTGCCCCGACAGGGAGGTACGAGCAGTACTTC.

The CDR3 is CASSPRQGPDTQYF. The CDR3 DNA reads as TGTGCCAGCTCGCCCCGACAGGGTCCAGATACGCAGTATTTT. The chain uses TRBV18 and TRBJ2-3, with 7 bases matching TRBD1. V lost 6 bases, J lost 4 bases, and 7 bases stayed unmatched. Looked up from germline, CDR1 is KGHSH and CDR2 is LQKENI. The length of the CDR3 is 14 residues.

This clonotype was seen repeatedly, ten times or more. V is TRBV29-1 and J is TRBJ2-1; a weak D match, TRBD2 (5 bases). This CDR3 contains 15 residues. V was cut by 3 bases and J by 2 bases, with 14 bases left in between. Germline loops: CDR1 SQVTM, CDR2 ANQGSEA. CDR3 DNA sequence: TGCAGCGTTGATAAGGGCAGCGGAGCCTACAATGAGCAGTTCTTC. This codes for CSVDKGSGAYNEQFF.

This clonotype was detected ten times or more. J is TRBJ2-1 and V is TRBV28; D unresolved. Germline V gives CDR1 MDHEN, CDR2 SYDVKM. This CDR3 comprises 14 residues. Trimming cost V 5 bases and J 4 bases, with 12 bases left between them. The DNA of the CDR3 is TGTGCCAGCAGTCCTGCGGTGTTATACAATGAGCAGTTCTTC. This translates into CASSPAVLYNEQFF.

This clonotype was picked up many times. The genes are TRBV9 and TRBJ2-2; the D call may be TRBD1 or TRBD2 (5 bases each). Germline V CDR1 and CDR2: SGDLS, YYNGEE. CDR3 length: 15 residues. With 0 bases removed from V and 1 base from J, the gap between germline ends came to 7 bases. The CDR3 DNA is TGTGCCAGCAGCGTAGAGGGACGGAACACCGGGGAGCTGTTTTTT. It codes for CASSVEGRNTGELFF.

This clonotype has only a few counts. This may arise from a read error, as a much more abundant clone is one base away. Here the CDR3 reads CASKQNTEAFF. In DNA form, the CDR3 reads TGTGCCAGCAAGCAGAACACTGAAGCTTTCTTT. The chain is built from TRBV28 and TRBJ1-1; D is unclear. V gave up 7 bases and J gave up 1 base, with 4 bases separating them. The CDR3 covers 11 residues. Germline V gene sequence: CDR1 MDHEN, CDR2 SYDVKM.

Only a few counts were recorded for this clonotype. The chain is built from TRBV20-1 and TRBJ2-1, with D uncertain. Germline CDR1 is DFQATT and CDR2 is SNEGSKA (reference sequence). Between the trimmed V and J ends, which lost 4 bases and 6 bases, there was a span of 10 bases. This CDR3 has 12 residues. CDR3 sequence reads: CSAMSGVNEQFF. Here the CDR3 DNA reads TGCAGTGCTATGAGTGGGGTCAATGAGCAGTTCTTC.

V and J are TRBV5-4 and TRBJ2-5, with 7 nucleotides matching TRBD1. There are 14 residues in the CDR3. V lost 3 bases to trimming and J lost 4 bases; unmatched junction nucleotides: 6. Germline V gives CDR1 SGHNT, CDR2 YYREEE (reference sequence). The CDR3 DNA reads as TGTGCCAGCAGCTCATACGGGACAGTAGAGACCCAGTACTTC. The encoded protein is CASSSYGTVETQYF.

This clonotype has at least ten counts. The CDR3 bases are TGCAGTGCTAGAGATCAGACAAACTATGGCTACACCTTC. Protein: CSARDQTNYGYTF. The J gene is TRBJ1-2, the V gene TRBV20-1, with D unresolved. The CDR3 consists of 13 residues. V lost 0 bases, J lost 2 bases, and 7 bases lay in between. The germline V gene has CDR1 DFQATT and CDR2 SNEGSKA (reference sequence).

In the case of this clonotype: This sequence may be a read error, since a much larger clone differs from it by one base. The chain joins TRBV6-5 to TRBJ2-7, with TRBD2 identical over 12 bases. J lost 0 bases, V lost 6 bases, and 6 bases had no gene match. The V gene's germline CDR1 is MNHEY and CDR2 SVGAGI. The length of the CDR3 is 16 residues. As DNA, the CDR3 is TGTGCCAGCAGCCTTTGGACTAGCGGGATCTCCTACGAGCAGTACTTC. Amino acid sequence: CASSLWTSGISYEQYF.

This clonotype was seen many times. This CDR3 is CASSPRTGSNQPQHF. Here the CDR3 DNA reads TGTGCCAGCAGTCCTAGGACAGGGAGCAATCAGCCCCAGCATTTT. The V gene is TRBV6-2 or TRBV6-3, the J gene TRBJ1-5, with 8 bases lining up with TRBD1. V shed 5 bases and J 1 base; nucleotides not matched to a gene: 4. The germline gives CDR1 MNHEY, CDR2 SVGEGT. The CDR3 is 15 amino acids.

This clonotype was recorded a few times. The V gene is TRBV28, the J gene TRBJ2-1; D perhaps matches TRBD2 (5 bases). V lost 8 bases, J lost 7 bases, and 12 bases lay in between. This CDR3 is built from 12 residues. Germline lookup yields CDR1 MDHEN and CDR2 SYDVKM. This CDR3 reads CASRRRGNEQFF. The CDR3 DNA is TGTGCCAGCCGACGACGGGGAAATGAGCAGTTCTTC.

The chain links TRBV28 to TRBJ1-2, with a weak D call TRBD1 (5 bases). The CDR3 covers 12 residues. Per the germline V gene, CDR1 is MDHEN and CDR2 is SYDVKM. V was clipped by 3 bases and J by 9 bases, with 11 bases between them. The DNA of the CDR3 is TGTGCCAGCAGTTTTGTGTCGGGACGCTACACCTTC. The encoded protein is CASSFVSGRYTF.

This clonotype turned up a few times. The V and J genes are TRBV6-2 or TRBV6-3 and TRBJ2-5, with D possibly being TRBD1 (6 bases). V was trimmed by 8 bases and J by 1 base, leaving 17 bases between them. This CDR3 comprises 15 residues. Germline CDR1 and CDR2: MNHEY and SVGEGT. The DNA for the CDR3 is TGTGCCAGCCGACTACAGGGATGGGTCCAAGAGACCCAGTACTTC. This codes for CASRLQGWVQETQYF.

This clonotype was picked up a small number of times. The chain employs TRBV6-2 or TRBV6-3 and TRBJ2-7, with D perhaps given as TRBD1 or TRBD2 (5 bases each). This CDR3 contains 15 residues. CDR1 is MNHEY and CDR2 is SVGEGT in the germline V gene. The V gene lost 2 bases and the J gene lost 2 bases, with 13 bases spanning the gap. This chain's CDR3 is CASSYGGISTYEQYF. CDR3 DNA: TGTGCCAGCAGTTACGGGGGAATTAGTACCTACGAGCAGTACTTC.

This clonotype has a handful of counts. J is TRBJ1-3 and V is TRBV9; D call uncertain. The CDR3 extends over 14 amino acids. Germline V CDR1 and CDR2: SGDLS, YYNGEE. Trimming took off 1 base at V and 0 bases at J, with 5 bases between the two ends. This CDR3 reads CASSVQDSGNTIYF. As DNA, the CDR3 is TGTGCCAGCAGCGTACAGGACTCTGGAAACACCATATATTTT.

A few counts support this clonotype. The V call is TRBV6-6, the J call TRBJ2-3, with TRBD2 matching 13 bases. The CDR3 covers 15 residues. Looked up from germline, CDR1 is MNHNY and CDR2 is SVGAGI (reference sequence). The junction had 5 bases not matched to a gene; V was cut back by 5 bases and J by 6 bases. The CDR3 reads CASSHGLAGVDTQYF. CDR3 DNA: TGTGCCAGCAGTCACGGACTAGCGGGAGTGGATACGCAGTATTTT.

J is TRBJ1-5 and V is TRBV28; 8 bases line up with TRBD1. The CDR3 has 20 amino acids. J gave up 5 bases and V 1 base, and 19 bases lay outside the gene matches. CDR1 is MDHEN, CDR2 SYDVKM, per germline. The CDR3 sequence is CASSLFYSPTRTGFDQPQHF. The DNA of the CDR3 is TGTGCCAGCAGTTTATTCTATTCACCCACAAGGACAGGGTTTGATCAGCCCCAGCATTTT.

Ten or more counts support this clonotype. This chain uses TRBV7-8 with TRBJ2-5; 12 bases map to TRBD2. This CDR3 is built from 15 residues. The junction had 6 bases not matched to a gene; V was cut back by 5 bases and J by 5 bases. Per the germline V gene, CDR1 is SGHVS and CDR2 is FQNEAQ. CDR3 amino acids: CASSRRLAGDETQYF. DNA for the CDR3: TGTGCCAGCAGCCGCCGACTAGCGGGGGACGAGACCCAGTACTTC. Supplemented by reference TRBV7-8 and TRBJ2-5, the full variable domain reads GAGVSQSPRYKVAKRGQDVALRCDPISGHVSLFWYQQALGQGPEFLTYFQNEAQLDKSGLPSDRFFAERPEGSVSTLKIQRTQQEDSAVYLCASSRRLAGDETQYFGPGTRLLVL.

This clonotype appeared many times. The CDR3 loop reads CASSPRAGTGRTGELFF. CDR3 DNA: TGTGCCAGCAGTCCAAGGGCGGGGACTGGTCGCACCGGGGAGCTGTTTTTT. This chain joins TRBV6-5 and TRBJ2-2; perhaps TRBD2 as D (6 bases). V was trimmed by 5 bases and J by 4 bases, leaving 20 bases between them. The CDR3 covers 17 residues. The V gene's germline CDR1 is MNHEY and CDR2 SVGAGI.

V gene TRBV30 combines with J gene TRBJ1-2, with D maybe TRBD1 (5 bases). Trimming stripped 0 bases from V and 1 base from J, with 15 bases between. Germline V gene data show CDR1 as GTSNPN and CDR2 as SVGIG (reference sequence). The CDR3 totals 16 residues. The CDR3 coding sequence is TGTGCCTGGAGTGTAAACCGGGGCCGGGGTAACTATGGCTACACCTTC. Protein: CAWSVNRGRGNYGYTF.

The table lists this clonotype with a few counts. The chain joins TRBV27 to TRBJ2-7; a weak D match, TRBD2 (6 bases). This CDR3 has 15 residues. The V gene lost 2 bases and the J gene lost 3 bases, with 14 bases spanning the gap. The germline CDR1 and CDR2 sequences are MNHEY and SMNVEV (reference sequence). CDR3 residues: CASSLRRGGVYEQYF. The CDR3 nucleotides read TGTGCCAGCAGTTTAAGGAGGGGAGGAGTCTACGAGCAGTACTTC.

The chain joins TRBV5-4 to TRBJ2-2; D call uncertain. CDR3 length equals 18 residues. Germline V gene data show CDR1 as SGHNT and CDR2 as YYREEE (reference sequence). V was cut by 2 bases and J by 1 base, with 18 bases left in between. The CDR3 region is CASSFASTLFGNTGELFF. The CDR3 nucleotides read TGTGCCAGCAGCTTCGCCTCCACCCTCTTCGGGAACACCGGGGAGCTGTTTTTT.

Only a few counts were recorded for this clonotype. V is TRBV18 and J is TRBJ1-1; D gene unclear. The germline V and J ends were trimmed by 3 bases and 3 bases, with 8 bases remaining between them. Germline V CDR1 and CDR2: KGHSH, LQKENI. This CDR3 has 13 residues. The CDR3 here is CASSPVADTEAFF. The DNA for the CDR3 is TGTGCCAGCTCACCCGTTGCGGACACTGAAGCTTTCTTT.

This clonotype was seen many times. One end of the junction does not line up with germline, which may come from a read error. The chain uses TRBV20-1 and TRBJ2-1, with 7 bases fitting TRBD2. This CDR3 is 14 amino acids long. The V gene's germline CDR1 is DFQATT and CDR2 SNEGSKA (reference sequence). DNA of the CDR3: TGCAGTACTAGACGGACCGGGGAGGGCGGTGAGCAGTTCTTC. Encoded protein: CSTRRTGEGGEQFF.